This T cell receptor beta chain appears in the sequencing data of a study of blood T cell repertoires in COVID-19. In the study overall: PBMCs, B-cell-depleted T cells, or T cells were the source of the cDNA or gDNA that made up the material.

In germline, CDR1 is MDHEN, CDR2 SYDVKM. J lost 7 bases, V lost 9 bases, and 6 bases had no gene match. CDR3 size: 13 residues. Only in-frame clones appear in the TCRdb table, and some are missing; sequencing was by immunoSEQ multiplex PCR. The sample lists 110,000 or so clones, 84% seen once, with around 8.5% in the top ten. The sequenced sample consisted of peripheral blood. The chain couples TRBV28 to TRBJ1-6, with 7 bases lining up with TRBD1. This receptor was taken from a woman in her thirties or forties with acute or convalescent COVID-19. CDR3 amino acids: CASEGTENSPLHF. CDR3 nucleotide sequence: TGTGCCAGTGAAGGGACAGAAAATTCACCCCTCCACTTT.